This TCR beta chain was captured by sequencing in a study of low-dose radiotherapy and immunotherapy resistance in tumors. Priming of first-strand cDNA relied on TRAV- and TRBV-specific primers (covering alpha and beta chains). TCRs were amplified for 15 to 20 PCR cycles with a constant-region primer and V-primer adapter. TCRdb re-called the reads with MiXCR, one entry per CDR3 protein. The sample records approximately 9,700 distinct CDR3 sequences, roughly 42% being singletons. This CDR3 region has 15 residues. V lost 5 bases and J lost 5; bases outside the gene matches: 11. Germline CDR1 reads MNHGY; CDR2 reads SAAAGT.

This receptor was identified in a human donor with advanced metastatic prostate, ovarian, gallbladder or colorectal cancer (not recorded which). This table probably holds off-target reads from a library built for another chain. The chain is built from TRBV6-8 and TRBJ2-5; TRBD1 matches 7 bases. CDR3 DNA sequence: TGTGCCAGCAGTCCTCTGACAGGGACGGGGGAGACCCAGTACTTC. Protein product: CASSPLTGTGETQYF.